This TCR beta chain was captured in a study of siplizumab effects on memory and regulatory T cells. Study-wide results and limits: Proliferating clones, CD4+ or CD8+, lacked an assignable naive or memory phenotype in roughly 80-96% of cases. Alloreactive sequences tracing back to unstimulated CD4+ memory cells were significantly reduced by siplizumab. A small minority of alloreactive clones were mapped to unstimulated subsets. Memory cells seemed less diverse than naive T cells, which also seemed major contributors to the alloresponse.

This clone has more than one count but fewer than ten. Its antigen is not known. Germline V gives CDR1 GTSNPN, CDR2 SVGIG (reference sequence). V lost 0 bases to trimming and J lost 4 bases, with 15 bases between them. The CDR3 is 15 residues long. TCRdb's copy holds only in-frame clones and misses some; the assay was immunoSEQ multiplex PCR. In the table there are 37,000 or so clones, around 90% of which are singletons. The sequence derives from a human donor in good health. Sequencing input: naive CD4+ T cells sorted from blood. The chain joins TRBV30 to TRBJ1-2; D perhaps matches TRBD1 (6 bases). CDR3 amino acids: CAWSVGTPFSYGYTF. The CDR3 nucleotides are TGTGCCTGGAGTGTCGGGACACCGTTTAGCTATGGCTACACCTTC.